In its sample, the clone carrying this T cell receptor (beta chain) was seen a few times. The entry originates in a study of T-cell reconstitution after alpha-beta-depleted transplantation in children. The authors prepared the TCRbeta library with unique molecular identifiers. TCRdb independently ran MiXCR on the PCR reads; one entry per CDR3 protein. This table has approximately 350,000 distinct CDR3 sequences, around 10% appearing once. V lost 7 bases, J lost 0 bases, and 15 bases lay in between. Germline loops: CDR1 SGHVS, CDR2 FNYEAQ. The CDR3 loop spans 15 amino acids. The rearrangement uses TRBV7-6 and TRBJ2-5, with D possibly being TRBD1 (5 bases). The input for sequencing was PBMCs from the stem cell graft donor, taken from the stem cell graft. The receptor's source is a human donor who donated a stem cell graft to a child with acute lymphoblastic leukemia. The CDR3 bases are TGTGCCAGCACCACCATTGGGGCAGACCAAGAGACCCAGTACTTC. Translation: CASTTIGADQETQYF.